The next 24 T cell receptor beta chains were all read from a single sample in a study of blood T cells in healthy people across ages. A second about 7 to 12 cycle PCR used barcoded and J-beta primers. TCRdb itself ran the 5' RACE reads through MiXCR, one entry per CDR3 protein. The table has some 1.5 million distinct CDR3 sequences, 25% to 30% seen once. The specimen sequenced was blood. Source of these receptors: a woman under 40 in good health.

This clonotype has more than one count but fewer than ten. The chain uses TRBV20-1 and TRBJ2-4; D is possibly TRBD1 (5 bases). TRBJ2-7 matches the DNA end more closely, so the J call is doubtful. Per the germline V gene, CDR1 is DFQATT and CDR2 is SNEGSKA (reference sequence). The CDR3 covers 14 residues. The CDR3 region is CSASNRRPSYEQYF. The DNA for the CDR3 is TGCAGTGCTAGTAACAGGAGACCCTCCTACGAGCAGTACTTC.

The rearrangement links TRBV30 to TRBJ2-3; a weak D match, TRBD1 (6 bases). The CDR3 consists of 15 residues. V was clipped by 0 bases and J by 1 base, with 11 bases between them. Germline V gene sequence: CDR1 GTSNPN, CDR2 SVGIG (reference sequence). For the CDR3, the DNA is TGTGCCTGGAGTGTAGACAGGCCAGGCACAGATACGCAGTATTTT. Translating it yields CAWSVDRPGTDTQYF.

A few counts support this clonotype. The chain's CDR3 is CASSLAPTSPKETQYF. The CDR3 DNA reads TGTGCCAGCAGCTTAGCGCCGACGAGTCCCAAAGAGACCCAGTACTTC. J is TRBJ2-5 and V is TRBV7-6, with unresolved D. V was pared by 0 bases and J by 3 bases, with 14 bases between. This CDR3 is built from 16 residues. CDR1 is SGHVS, CDR2 FNYEAQ, per germline.

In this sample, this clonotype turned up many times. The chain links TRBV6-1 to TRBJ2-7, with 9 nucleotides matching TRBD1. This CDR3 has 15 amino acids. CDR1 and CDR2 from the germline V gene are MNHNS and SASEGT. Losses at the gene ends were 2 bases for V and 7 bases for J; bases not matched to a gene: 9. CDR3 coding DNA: TGTGCCAGCAGTGAAAAAGGGACAGGGTCGAGTGAGCAGTACTTC. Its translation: CASSEKGTGSSEQYF.

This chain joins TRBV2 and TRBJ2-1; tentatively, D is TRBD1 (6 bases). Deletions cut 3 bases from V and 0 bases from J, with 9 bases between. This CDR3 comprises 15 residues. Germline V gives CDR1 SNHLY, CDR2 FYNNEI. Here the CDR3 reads CASSEDSFSYNEQFF. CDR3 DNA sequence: TGTGCCAGCAGTGAGGACAGTTTCTCCTACAATGAGCAGTTCTTC.

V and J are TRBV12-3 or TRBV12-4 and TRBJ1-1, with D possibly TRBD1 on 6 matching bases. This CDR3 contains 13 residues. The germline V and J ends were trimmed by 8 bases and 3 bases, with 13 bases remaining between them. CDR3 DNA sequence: TGTGCCAGCGCCAGGGGCATGGACACTGAAGCTTTCTTT. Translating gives CASARGMDTEAFF.

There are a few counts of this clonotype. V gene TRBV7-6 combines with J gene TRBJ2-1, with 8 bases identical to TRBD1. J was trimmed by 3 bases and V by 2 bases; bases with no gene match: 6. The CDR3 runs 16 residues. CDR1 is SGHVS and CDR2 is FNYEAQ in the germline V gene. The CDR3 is CASSLTQGANYNEQFF. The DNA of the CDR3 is TGTGCCAGCAGCTTAACCCAGGGGGCGAACTACAATGAGCAGTTCTTC.

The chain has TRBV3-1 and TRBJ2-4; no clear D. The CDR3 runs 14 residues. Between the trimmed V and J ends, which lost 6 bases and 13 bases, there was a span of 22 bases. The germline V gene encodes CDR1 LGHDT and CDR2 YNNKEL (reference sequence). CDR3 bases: TGTGCCAGCAGTCTTACGGTCGGTGTGGCTGAGCAGTACTTC. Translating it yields CASSLTVGVAEQYF.

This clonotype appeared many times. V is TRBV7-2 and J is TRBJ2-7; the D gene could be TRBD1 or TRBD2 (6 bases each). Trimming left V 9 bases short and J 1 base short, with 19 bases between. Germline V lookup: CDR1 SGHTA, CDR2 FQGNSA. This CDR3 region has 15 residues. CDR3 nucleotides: TGTGCCAGTAAGAAACAGGGACTCGCTTCCTACGAGCAGTACTTC. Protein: CASKKQGLASYEQYF.

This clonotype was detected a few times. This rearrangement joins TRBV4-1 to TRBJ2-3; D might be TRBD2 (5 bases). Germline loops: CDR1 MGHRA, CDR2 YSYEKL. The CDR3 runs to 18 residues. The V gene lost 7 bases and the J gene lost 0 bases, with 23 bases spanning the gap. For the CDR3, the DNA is TGCGCCAGCACCCCCGACCCGGGGTGGTATGAAAGCACAGATACGCAGTATTTT. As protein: CASTPDPGWYESTDTQYF.

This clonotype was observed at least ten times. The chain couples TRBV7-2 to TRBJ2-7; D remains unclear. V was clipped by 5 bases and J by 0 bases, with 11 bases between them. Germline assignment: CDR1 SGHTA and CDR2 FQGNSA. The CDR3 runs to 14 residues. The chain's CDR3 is CASSTPMLSYEQYF. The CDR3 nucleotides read TGTGCCAGCAGCACCCCCATGCTCTCCTACGAGCAGTACTTC.

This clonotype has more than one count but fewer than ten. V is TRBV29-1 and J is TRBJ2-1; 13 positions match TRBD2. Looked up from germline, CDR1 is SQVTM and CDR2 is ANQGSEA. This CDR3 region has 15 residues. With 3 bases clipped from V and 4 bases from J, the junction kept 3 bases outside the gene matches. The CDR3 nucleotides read TGCAGCGTTGATGGGGGACTAGCGGGGTACAATGAGCAGTTCTTC. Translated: CSVDGGLAGYNEQFF.

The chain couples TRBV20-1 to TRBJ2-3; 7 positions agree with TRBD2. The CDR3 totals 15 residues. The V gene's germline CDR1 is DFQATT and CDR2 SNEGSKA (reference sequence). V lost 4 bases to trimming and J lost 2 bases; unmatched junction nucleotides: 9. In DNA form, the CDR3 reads TGCAGTGCTATAGATGGGGCGGGAGTCACAGATACGCAGTATTTT. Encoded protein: CSAIDGAGVTDTQYF.

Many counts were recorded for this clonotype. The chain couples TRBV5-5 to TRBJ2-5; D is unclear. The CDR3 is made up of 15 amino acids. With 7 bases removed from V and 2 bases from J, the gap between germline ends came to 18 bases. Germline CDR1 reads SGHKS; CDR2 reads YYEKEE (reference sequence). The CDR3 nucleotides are TGTGCCAGCGGGTATAGACAAGGAGAACAAGAGACCCAGTACTTC. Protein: CASGYRQGEQETQYF.

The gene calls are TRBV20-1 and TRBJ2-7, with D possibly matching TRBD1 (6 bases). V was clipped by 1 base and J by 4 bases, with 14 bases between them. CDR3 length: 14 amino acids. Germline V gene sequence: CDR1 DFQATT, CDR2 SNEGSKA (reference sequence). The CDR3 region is CSARVAGEVYEQYF. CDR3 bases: TGCAGTGCTAGAGTGGCAGGGGAAGTTTACGAGCAGTACTTC.

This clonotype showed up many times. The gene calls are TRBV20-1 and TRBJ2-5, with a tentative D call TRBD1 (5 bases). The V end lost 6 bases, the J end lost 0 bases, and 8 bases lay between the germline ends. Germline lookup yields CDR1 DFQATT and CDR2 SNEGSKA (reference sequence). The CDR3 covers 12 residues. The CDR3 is CSAQGYQETQYF. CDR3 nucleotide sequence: TGCAGTGCCCAGGGTTACCAAGAGACCCAGTACTTC.

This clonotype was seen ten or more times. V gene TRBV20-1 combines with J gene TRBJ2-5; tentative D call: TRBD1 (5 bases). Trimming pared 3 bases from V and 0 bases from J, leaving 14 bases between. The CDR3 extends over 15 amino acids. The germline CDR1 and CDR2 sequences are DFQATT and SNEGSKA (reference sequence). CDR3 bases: TGCAGTGCTAGTTGGGCAGGGCGCTACCAAGAGACCCAGTACTTC. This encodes CSASWAGRYQETQYF.

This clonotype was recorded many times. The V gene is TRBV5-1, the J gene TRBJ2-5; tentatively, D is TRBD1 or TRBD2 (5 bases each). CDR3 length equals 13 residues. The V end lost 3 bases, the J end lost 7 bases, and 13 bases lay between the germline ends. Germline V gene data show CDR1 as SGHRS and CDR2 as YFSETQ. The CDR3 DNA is TGCGCCAGCAGCTACGGCGGTGGGGGGACCCAGTACTTC. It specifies CASSYGGGGTQYF. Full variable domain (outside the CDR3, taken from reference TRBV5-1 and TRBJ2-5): KAGVTQTPRYLIKTRGQQVTLSCSPISGHRSVSWYQQTPGQGLQFLFEYFSETQRNKGNFPGRFSGRQFSNSRSEMNVSTLELGDSALYLCASSYGGGGTQYFGPGTRLLVL.

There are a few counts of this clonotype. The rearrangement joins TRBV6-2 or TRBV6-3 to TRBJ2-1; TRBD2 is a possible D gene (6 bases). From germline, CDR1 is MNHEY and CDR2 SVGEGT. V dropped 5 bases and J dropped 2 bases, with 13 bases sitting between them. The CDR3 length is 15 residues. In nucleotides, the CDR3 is TGTGCCAGCAGTGGAGGTAGCGGAGCCTACAATGAGCAGTTCTTC. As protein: CASSGGSGAYNEQFF.

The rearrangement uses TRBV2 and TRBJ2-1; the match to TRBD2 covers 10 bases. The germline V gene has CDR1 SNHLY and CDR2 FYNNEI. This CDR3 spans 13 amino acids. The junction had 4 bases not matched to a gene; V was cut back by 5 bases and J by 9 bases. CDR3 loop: CASSPIAGGEQFF. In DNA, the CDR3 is TGTGCCAGCAGTCCTATAGCGGGGGGTGAGCAGTTCTTC.

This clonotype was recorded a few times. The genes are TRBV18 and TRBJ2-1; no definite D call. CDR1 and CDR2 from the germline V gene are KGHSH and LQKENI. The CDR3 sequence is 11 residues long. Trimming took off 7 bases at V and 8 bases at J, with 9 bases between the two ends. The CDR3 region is CASWHSHEQFF. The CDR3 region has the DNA TGTGCCAGCTGGCACTCGCATGAGCAGTTCTTC.

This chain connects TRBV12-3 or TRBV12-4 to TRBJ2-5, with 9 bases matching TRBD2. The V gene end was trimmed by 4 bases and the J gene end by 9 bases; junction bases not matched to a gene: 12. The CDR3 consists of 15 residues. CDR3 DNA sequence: TGTGCCAGCAGTTCCGGACTAGCGCGGAGGGCGGCCCAGTACTTC. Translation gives CASSSGLARRAAQYF.

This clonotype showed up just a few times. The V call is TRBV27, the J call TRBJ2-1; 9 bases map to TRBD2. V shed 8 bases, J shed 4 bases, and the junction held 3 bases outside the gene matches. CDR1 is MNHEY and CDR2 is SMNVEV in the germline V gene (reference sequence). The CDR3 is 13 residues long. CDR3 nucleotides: TGTGCCAGCGCGGGGGGGATTTACAATGAGCAGTTCTTC. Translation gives CASAGGIYNEQFF.

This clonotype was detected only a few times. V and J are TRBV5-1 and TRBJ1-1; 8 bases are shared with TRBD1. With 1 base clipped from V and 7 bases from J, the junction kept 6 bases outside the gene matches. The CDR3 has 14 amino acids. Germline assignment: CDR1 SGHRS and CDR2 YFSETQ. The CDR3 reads CASSLKRTGFEAFF. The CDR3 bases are TGCGCCAGCAGCTTGAAAAGGACAGGGTTTGAAGCTTTCTTT.